This note documents a single TCR beta chain sequence. These data are taken from a study of blood T cell repertoires in COVID-19. As for the study in general: Researchers got acute and convalescent COVID-19 samples from the United States, Italy and Spain. From T cells, B-cell-depleted T cells, or PBMCs came the material, which was cDNA or gDNA.

The length of the CDR3 is 13 residues. The germline gives CDR1 SGHVS, CDR2 FQNEAQ. The V gene lost 7 bases and the J gene lost 7 bases, with 14 bases spanning the gap. The repertoire was sequenced with immunoSEQ multiplex PCR; TCRdb's copy has only in-frame clones and lacks some. Of around 91,000 clones in the sample, 79% were seen once. This receptor was identified in a woman of 80 years or more with active or convalescent COVID-19. Sample: peripheral blood. This chain joins TRBV7-8 and TRBJ2-1; weak D call: TRBD1 (5 bases). For the CDR3, the DNA is TGTGCCAGCACCATTTCCTACAGGAATGAGCAGTTCTTC. Encoded protein: CASTISYRNEQFF.